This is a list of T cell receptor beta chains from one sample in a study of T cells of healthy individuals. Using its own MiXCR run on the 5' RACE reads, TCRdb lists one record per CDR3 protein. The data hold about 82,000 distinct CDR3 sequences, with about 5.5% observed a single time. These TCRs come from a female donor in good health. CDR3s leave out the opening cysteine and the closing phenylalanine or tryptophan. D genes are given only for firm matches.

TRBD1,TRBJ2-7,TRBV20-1,SAEVTGEQY
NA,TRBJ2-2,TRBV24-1,ATSSARETGELF
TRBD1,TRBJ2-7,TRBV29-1,SVEAARAGGTYEQY
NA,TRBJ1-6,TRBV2,ASSVNRPLNNSPLH
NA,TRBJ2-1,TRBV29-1,SVELGVGYNEQF
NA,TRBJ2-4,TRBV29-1,SVVGTVAKNIQY
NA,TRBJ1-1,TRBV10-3,AISGARDNTEAF
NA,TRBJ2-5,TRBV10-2,ASSVGGAKETQY
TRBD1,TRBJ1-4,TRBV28,ASSPPGTGDEKLF
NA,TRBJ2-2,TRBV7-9,ASSRQNTGELF